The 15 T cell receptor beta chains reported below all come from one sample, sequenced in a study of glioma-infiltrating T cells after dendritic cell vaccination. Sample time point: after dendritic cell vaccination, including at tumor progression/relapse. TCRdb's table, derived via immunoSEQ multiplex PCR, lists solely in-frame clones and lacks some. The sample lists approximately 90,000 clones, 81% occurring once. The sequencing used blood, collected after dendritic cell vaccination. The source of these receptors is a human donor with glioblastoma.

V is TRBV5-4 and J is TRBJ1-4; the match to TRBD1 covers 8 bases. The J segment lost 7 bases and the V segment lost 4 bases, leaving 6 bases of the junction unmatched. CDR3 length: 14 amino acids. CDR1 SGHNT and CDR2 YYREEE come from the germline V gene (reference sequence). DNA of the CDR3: TGTGCCAGCAGCCCGCGGACAGGGAGTGAAAAACTGTTTTTT. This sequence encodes CASSPRTGSEKLFF.

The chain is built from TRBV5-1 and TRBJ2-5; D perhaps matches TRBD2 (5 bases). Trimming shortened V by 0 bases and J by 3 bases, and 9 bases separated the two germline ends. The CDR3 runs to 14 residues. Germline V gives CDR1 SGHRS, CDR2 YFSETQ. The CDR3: CASSLGTLKETQYF. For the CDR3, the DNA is TGCGCCAGCAGCTTGGGGACTCTGAAAGAGACCCAGTACTTC.

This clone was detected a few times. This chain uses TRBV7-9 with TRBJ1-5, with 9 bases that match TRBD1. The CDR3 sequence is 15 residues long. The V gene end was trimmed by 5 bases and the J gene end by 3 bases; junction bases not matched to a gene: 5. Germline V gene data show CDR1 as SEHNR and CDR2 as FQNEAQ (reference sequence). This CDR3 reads CASSPGQGNNQPQHF. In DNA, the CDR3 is TGTGCCAGCAGCCCAGGACAGGGGAACAATCAGCCCCAGCATTTT.

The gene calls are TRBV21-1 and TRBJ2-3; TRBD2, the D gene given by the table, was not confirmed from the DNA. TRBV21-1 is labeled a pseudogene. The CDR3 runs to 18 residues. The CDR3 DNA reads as TGTGCCAGCAGCAAAAGAATAATAGCGGGCCCCAGCACAGATACGCAGTATTTT. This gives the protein CASSKRIIAGPSTDTQYF.

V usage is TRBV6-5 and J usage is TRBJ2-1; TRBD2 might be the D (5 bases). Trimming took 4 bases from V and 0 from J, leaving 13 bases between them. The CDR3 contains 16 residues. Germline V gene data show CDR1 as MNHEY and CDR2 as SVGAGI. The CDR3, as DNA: TGTGCCAGCAGTTCCGGACCGGACTTCTCCTACAATGAGCAGTTCTTC. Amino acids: CASSSGPDFSYNEQFF.

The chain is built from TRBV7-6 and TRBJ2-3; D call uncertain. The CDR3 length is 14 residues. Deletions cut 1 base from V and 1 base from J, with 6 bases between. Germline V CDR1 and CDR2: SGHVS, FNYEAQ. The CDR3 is CASSLGPGTDTQYF. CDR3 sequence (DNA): TGTGCCAGCAGCTTAGGTCCGGGCACAGATACGCAGTATTTT.

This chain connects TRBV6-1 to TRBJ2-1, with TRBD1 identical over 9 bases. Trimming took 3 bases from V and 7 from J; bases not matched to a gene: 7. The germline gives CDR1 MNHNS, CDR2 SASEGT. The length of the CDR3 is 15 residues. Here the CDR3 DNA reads TGTGCCAGCAGTGAGTTAGGGACAGGGTATAATGAGCAGTTCTTC. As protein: CASSELGTGYNEQFF.

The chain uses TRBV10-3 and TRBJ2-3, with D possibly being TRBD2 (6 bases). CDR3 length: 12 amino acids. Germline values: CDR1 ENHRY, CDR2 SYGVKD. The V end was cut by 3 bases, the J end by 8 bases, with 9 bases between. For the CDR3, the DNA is TGTGCCATCAGTGAAGGTAGCGGTACGCAGTATTTT. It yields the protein CAISEGSGTQYF.

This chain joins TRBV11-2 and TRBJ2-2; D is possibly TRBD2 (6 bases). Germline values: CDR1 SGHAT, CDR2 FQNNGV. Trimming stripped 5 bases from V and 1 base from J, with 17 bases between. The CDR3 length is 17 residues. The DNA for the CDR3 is TGTGCCAGCAGCCAACCGGGACTGGCCCGGAACACCGGGGAGCTGTTTTTT. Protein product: CASSQPGLARNTGELFF.

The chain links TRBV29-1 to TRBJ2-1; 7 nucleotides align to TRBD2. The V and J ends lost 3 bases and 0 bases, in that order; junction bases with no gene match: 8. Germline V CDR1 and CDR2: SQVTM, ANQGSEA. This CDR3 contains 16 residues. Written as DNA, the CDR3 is TGCAGCGTTGATTTGTGGGAGGGATTCTCCTACAATGAGCAGTTCTTC. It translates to CSVDLWEGFSYNEQFF.

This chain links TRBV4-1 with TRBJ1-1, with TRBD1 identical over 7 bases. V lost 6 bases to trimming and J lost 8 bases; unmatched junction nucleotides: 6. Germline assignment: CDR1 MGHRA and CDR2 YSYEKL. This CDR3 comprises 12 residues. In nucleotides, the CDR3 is TGCGCCAGCAGGCATACACAGGGGGAAGCTTTCTTT. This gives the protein CASRHTQGEAFF.

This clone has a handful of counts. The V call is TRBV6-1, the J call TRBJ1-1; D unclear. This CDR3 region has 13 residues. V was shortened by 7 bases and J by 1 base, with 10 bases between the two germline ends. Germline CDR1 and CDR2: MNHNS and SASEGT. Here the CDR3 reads CASIQRWNTEAFF. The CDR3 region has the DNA TGTGCCAGCATCCAGCGTTGGAACACTGAAGCTTTCTTT.

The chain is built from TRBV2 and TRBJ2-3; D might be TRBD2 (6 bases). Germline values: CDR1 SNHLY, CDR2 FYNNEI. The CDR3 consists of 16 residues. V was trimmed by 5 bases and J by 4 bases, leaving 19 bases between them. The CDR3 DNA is TGTGCCAGCAGTTCTCGTTCCGGGGGAGGCCCAGATACGCAGTATTTT. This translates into CASSSRSGGGPDTQYF.

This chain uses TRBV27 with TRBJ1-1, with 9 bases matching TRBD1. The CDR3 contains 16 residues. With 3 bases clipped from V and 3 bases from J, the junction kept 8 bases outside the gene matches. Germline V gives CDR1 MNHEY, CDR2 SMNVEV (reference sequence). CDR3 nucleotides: TGTGCCAGCAGTTTGTCGGGACAGGGAGGGCACACTGAAGCTTTCTTT. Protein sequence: CASSLSGQGGHTEAFF.

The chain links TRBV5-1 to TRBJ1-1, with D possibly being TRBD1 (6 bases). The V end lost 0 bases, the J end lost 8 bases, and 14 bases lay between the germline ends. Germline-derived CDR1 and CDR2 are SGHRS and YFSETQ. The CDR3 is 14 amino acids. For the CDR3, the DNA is TGCGCCAGCAGCTTGGACGAAGCCGGGACAGAAGCTTTCTTT. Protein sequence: CASSLDEAGTEAFF.